This T cell receptor beta chain stems from a study of HIV-infected children after antiretroviral therapy interruption. Unique molecular identifiers were included in an RNA-based 3' RACE TCR library. TCRdb analysed the 3' RACE reads with MiXCR anew, one entry per CDR3 protein. The sample yields around 40,000 distinct CDR3 sequences, approximately 7% seen once. Regarding treatment: PENTA 11 planned treatment interruption arm or continuous ART arm. Only samples with at least 5 million viable PBMCs qualified. Naive CD4+ CD45RA+ CD45RO- T cells were FACS-sorted from thawed PBMCs. At least ten counts were recorded for this clonotype. CDR1 and CDR2 from the germline V gene are MDHEN and SYDVKM. Deletions cut 7 bases from V and 0 bases from J, with 16 bases between. This CDR3 is built from 15 residues.

The sequencing here drew on CD45RA+ CD4+ T cells from PBMCs, pooled from several time points, taken from a donor given antiretroviral therapy, either interrupted or continuous. Stated subset: naive CD4+ CD45RA+ CD45RO- T cells. This TCR was sampled from a pool of human donors with HIV. The chain links TRBV28 to TRBJ2-7; D not resolved. This chain's CDR3 is CASTPETASSYEQYF. In DNA form, the CDR3 reads TGTGCCAGCACCCCGGAGACGGCGAGCTCCTACGAGCAGTACTTC.